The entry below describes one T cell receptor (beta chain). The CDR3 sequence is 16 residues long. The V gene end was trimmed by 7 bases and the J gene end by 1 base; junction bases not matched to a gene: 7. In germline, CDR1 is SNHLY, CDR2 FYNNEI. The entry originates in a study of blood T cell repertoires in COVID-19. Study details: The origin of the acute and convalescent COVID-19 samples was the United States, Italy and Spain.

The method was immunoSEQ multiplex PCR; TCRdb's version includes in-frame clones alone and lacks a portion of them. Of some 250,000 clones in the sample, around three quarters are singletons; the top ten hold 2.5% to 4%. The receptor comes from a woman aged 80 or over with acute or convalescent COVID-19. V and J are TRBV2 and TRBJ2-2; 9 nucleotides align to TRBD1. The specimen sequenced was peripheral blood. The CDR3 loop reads CASNGQGPRNTGELFF. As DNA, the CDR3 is TGTGCCAGCAACGGACAGGGGCCGAGGAACACCGGGGAGCTGTTTTTT.